This T cell receptor (beta chain) was captured by sequencing in a study of response to subunit inactivated influenza vaccine. Study-wide results and limits: It was suggested by the authors that few new T cells are recruited by each seasonal influenza vaccination.

MiXCR, run by TCRdb on the RT-PCR reads, gives a single entry per CDR3 protein. The sample yields hundreds of thousands of distinct CDR3 sequences, about 15% seen once. This clonotype was seen a few times. As yet, its antigen is unknown. V was pared by 3 bases and J by 4 bases, with 11 bases between. There are 14 residues in the CDR3. Germline V gives CDR1 SNHLY, CDR2 FYNNEI. This chain links TRBV2 with TRBJ2-3, with a tentative D call TRBD2 (6 bases). The receptor was isolated from a man between 45 and 60 years old who received an inactivated influenza vaccine. Sequenced material: PBMCs from blood, taken 11 to 12 days after vaccination. The CDR3 loop reads CASSDRGFADTQYF. CDR3 bases: TGTGCCAGCAGTGATCGGGGGTTCGCAGATACGCAGTATTTT.